A selection of T cell receptor beta chains follows, all from one sample in a study of identical twins. TCRdb independently ran MiXCR on the 5' RACE reads; one entry per CDR3 protein. The top ten hold around 0.57% of the sample, which has 460,000 or so distinct CDR3 sequences, 14% seen once. A further study also used this sample, focusing on yellow fever vaccine responses in identical twins.

Sequencing was carried out using CD4+ T cells sorted from blood. The receptors shown here come from a woman aged 18-29 years in good health. CDR3s include the opening cysteine and the closing phenylalanine or tryptophan. Fields, in order: CDR3 DNA, CDR3 protein, D gene, J gene, CDR3 length, V gene, clone size. D genes are given only for firm matches. For some rows the clone size is stated as once, few or many, or as a class when expanded; others skip it.

DNA: TGTGCCAGCAGTTACTCCAGGCCCTTTGCAGCACAGCTTTTGCAGACCCAGTACTTC
CDR3: CASSYSRPFAAQLLQTQYF
D: NA
J: TRBJ2-5
length: 19
V: TRBV6-5
size: NA

DNA: TGTGCCAGCAGTTTACAGGGAGGGGGCCCCTACGAGCAGTACTTC
CDR3: CASSLQGGGPYEQYF
D: NA
J: TRBJ2-7
length: 15
V: TRBV28
size: few

DNA: TGCAGCGTTCTCGACAGTTACGAGCAGTACTTC
CDR3: CSVLDSYEQYF
D: NA
J: TRBJ2-7
length: 11
V: TRBV29-1
size: many

DNA: TGTGCCAGCAGCCAAGATCGGACAGGGGGCTATGAGCAGTTCTTC
CDR3: CASSQDRTGGYEQFF
D: TRBD1
J: TRBJ2-1
length: 15
V: TRBV4-2
size: few

DNA: TGTGCCAGCAGCGAACGCGGCGGGGGTTCCTACGAGCAGTACTTC
CDR3: CASSERGGGSYEQYF
D: TRBD2
J: TRBJ2-7
length: 15
V: TRBV7-8
size: NA

DNA: TGTGCCAGCAGCCCAGGGAGTGGGATTCGCGAGCAGTACTTC
CDR3: CASSPGSGIREQYF
D: NA
J: TRBJ2-7
length: 14
V: TRBV7-8
size: NA

DNA: TGTGCCAGCAGCACGGGACTAGCGGTAAATGAGCAGTTCTTC
CDR3: CASSTGLAVNEQFF
D: TRBD2
J: TRBJ2-1
length: 14
V: TRBV25-1
size: NA

DNA: TGTGCCAGCAGTTTCCGGGTCCGGGGTGAAAAACTGTTTTTT
CDR3: CASSFRVRGEKLFF
D: NA
J: TRBJ1-4
length: 14
V: TRBV12-3/TRBV12-4
size: many

DNA: TGTGCCAGCAGCACCCGACTAGGCCGGGTAAGCTCCTACAATGAGCAGTTCTTC
CDR3: CASSTRLGRVSSYNEQFF
D: NA
J: TRBJ2-1
length: 18
V: TRBV11-1
size: few

DNA: TGTGCCAGCAAACAGGCCGGGGAGCTGTTTTTT
CDR3: CASKQAGELFF
D: NA
J: TRBJ2-2
length: 11
V: TRBV2
size: NA

DNA: TGCGCCAGCAGATCTCTTCCAGCGGGAGCATACAATGAGCAGTTCTTC
CDR3: CASRSLPAGAYNEQFF
D: TRBD2
J: TRBJ2-1
length: 16
V: TRBV10-1
size: few

DNA: TGCGCCAGCAGCAAATGGGGCGGGCAGGGGTTCTCCTACGAGCAGTACTTC
CDR3: CASSKWGGQGFSYEQYF
D: NA
J: TRBJ2-7
length: 17
V: TRBV5-1
size: NA

DNA: TGCGCCAGCAGCTTGAGCGGGACAGCATCCTACGAGCAGTACTTC
CDR3: CASSLSGTASYEQYF
D: NA
J: TRBJ2-7
length: 15
V: TRBV5-1
size: few

DNA: TGTGCCATCAGTGAGTGGACAGGGGGCAATCAGCCCCAGCATTTT
CDR3: CAISEWTGGNQPQHF
D: TRBD1
J: TRBJ1-5
length: 15
V: TRBV10-3
size: NA

DNA: TGTGCCAGCAGTTTATCGATGGGTTCTGGAAACACCATATATTTT
CDR3: CASSLSMGSGNTIYF
D: NA
J: TRBJ1-3
length: 15
V: TRBV27
size: many

DNA: TGTGCCAGCAGTTATCTAGGCCCTATAACCGGGGAGCTGTTTTTT
CDR3: CASSYLGPITGELFF
D: NA
J: TRBJ2-2
length: 15
V: TRBV6-2/TRBV6-3
size: NA